This note documents a single T cell receptor beta chain sequence. The data were obtained in a study of blood T cell repertoires in COVID-19. Method: immunoSEQ multiplex PCR; TCRdb's copy keeps in-frame clones and lacks some. The sample lists 20,000 to 30,000 clones, roughly 94% seen once, with about 4% in the top ten. Trimming left V 3 bases short and J 0 bases short, with 10 bases between. This CDR3 has 15 amino acids. Germline V gene data show CDR1 as SGHRS and CDR2 as YFSETQ. Sequenced input: peripheral blood. J is TRBJ1-3 and V is TRBV5-1; D unresolved. This clonotype was obtained from a woman between 50 and 59 years old with active COVID-19. CDR3: CASSSYSISGNTIYF. The DNA for the CDR3 is TGCGCCAGCAGCTCCTACAGTATCTCTGGAAACACCATATATTTT.